These 14 T cell receptor beta chains originate from one sample sequenced in a study of T-cell memory formation after mild COVID-19. TCRdb re-called the 5' RACE reads through MiXCR, storing one row per CDR3 protein. The sample lists 450,000 to 650,000 distinct CDR3 sequences, 20% to 25% seen once, with 7% to 9% in the top ten. The sequenced sample was PBMCs or a T cell subset sorted from them (not recorded which). Every receptor here comes from an adult woman who had mild COVID-19 (a few samples of this study predate the infection). Cell type and time point are not known.

This clonotype was observed a handful of times. V gene TRBV18 combines with J gene TRBJ2-2; 11 positions match TRBD1. V lost 6 bases, J lost 4 bases, and 10 bases stayed unmatched. Germline values: CDR1 KGHSH, CDR2 LQKENI. There are 17 residues in the CDR3. CDR3 nucleotide sequence: TGTGCCAGCTCCCCCCGGGACAGGGGGTCGGCCACCGGGGAGCTGTTTTTT. Translated, it gives CASSPRDRGSATGELFF.

The rearrangement links TRBV12-3 or TRBV12-4 to TRBJ2-2; D is unclear. The V and J ends lost 6 bases and 5 bases respectively, with 10 bases between them. The CDR3 covers 13 residues. The DNA for the CDR3 is TGTGCCAGCAGGACGGGTGTGACCGGGGAGCTGTTTTTT. This sequence encodes CASRTGVTGELFF.

This clonotype was picked up many times. The J gene is TRBJ2-7, the V gene TRBV7-8, with a tentative D call TRBD1 (5 bases). CDR1 and CDR2 from the germline V gene are SGHVS and FQNEAQ. Trimming left V 8 bases short and J 0 bases short, with 11 bases between. The CDR3 is 13 residues long. The CDR3 here is CASAAGASYEQYF. DNA of the CDR3: TGTGCCAGCGCTGCTGGGGCCTCCTACGAGCAGTACTTC.

There are many counts of this clonotype. The rearrangement links TRBV7-2 to TRBJ2-7; 8 positions agree with TRBD1. CDR1 is SGHTA, CDR2 FQGNSA, per germline. The CDR3 length is 13 residues. V was clipped by 5 bases and J by 1 base; unmatched bases: 1. The CDR3 spells CASSDRGSYEQYF. The CDR3 DNA sequence: TGTGCCAGCAGCGACAGGGGATCCTACGAGCAGTACTTC.

This clonotype appeared a few times. The J gene is TRBJ2-1, the V gene TRBV24-1; D might be TRBD2 (6 bases). The germline V and J ends were trimmed by 7 bases and 0 bases, with 12 bases remaining between them. The CDR3 consists of 15 residues. Germline-derived CDR1 and CDR2 are KGHDR and SFDVKD. DNA for the CDR3: TGTGCCACCAGCCTCTCCGGGAGCTCCTACAATGAGCAGTTCTTC. Protein sequence: CATSLSGSSYNEQFF.

The chain is built from TRBV24-1 and TRBJ2-2, with 12 bases matching TRBD2. CDR1 and CDR2 (germline): KGHDR, SFDVKD. The CDR3 runs to 18 residues. The trim removed 3 bases at V and 1 base at J, leaving 5 bases unmatched. The CDR3 spells CATSDLGLAGRNTGELFF. The CDR3 nucleotides read TGTGCCACCAGTGATCTCGGACTAGCGGGAAGGAACACCGGGGAGCTGTTTTTT.

This clonotype was seen only a few times. The chain has TRBV7-3 and TRBJ1-6; D remains unclear. The CDR3 runs 11 residues. Between the trimmed V and J ends, which lost 0 bases and 12 bases, there was a span of 3 bases. Germline V CDR1 and CDR2: SGHTA, FQGTGA. CDR3 sequence: CASSLTGPLHF. CDR3 in DNA: TGTGCCAGCAGCTTAACAGGACCCCTCCACTTT.

This rearrangement joins TRBV4-1 to TRBJ1-6; D possibly corresponds to TRBD1 (6 bases). The germline V and J ends were trimmed by 4 bases and 10 bases, with 20 bases remaining between them. Germline lookup yields CDR1 MGHRA and CDR2 YSYEKL. There are 16 residues in the CDR3. Here the CDR3 reads CASSRGGSGAESPLHF. Written as DNA, the CDR3 is TGCGCCAGCAGCCGGGGGGGGTCAGGGGCGGAATCACCCCTCCACTTT.

The rearrangement links TRBV7-2 to TRBJ2-1; 7 nucleotides align to TRBD2. The CDR3 is made up of 14 amino acids. Looked up from germline, CDR1 is SGHTA and CDR2 is FQGNSA. J gave up 5 bases and V 6 bases, and 7 bases lay outside the gene matches. The CDR3 nucleotides are TGTGCCAGCAGGGCGGGACTAATGAACAATGAGCAGTTCTTC. Translated: CASRAGLMNNEQFF.

This clonotype was seen at least ten times. This rearrangement joins TRBV10-3 to TRBJ2-1, with a tentative D call TRBD2 (5 bases). Deletions cut 3 bases from V and 4 bases from J, with 19 bases between. CDR1 and CDR2 (germline): ENHRY, SYGVKD. The CDR3 sequence is 17 residues long. This CDR3 reads CAISDLSGVGTYNEQFF. DNA of the CDR3: TGTGCCATCAGTGATCTGAGCGGCGTGGGTACATACAATGAGCAGTTCTTC.

V usage is TRBV7-9 and J usage is TRBJ1-3; D gene uncertain. The CDR3 extends over 16 amino acids. With 5 bases removed from V and 0 bases from J, the gap between germline ends came to 14 bases. Per the germline V gene, CDR1 is SEHNR and CDR2 is FQNEAQ (reference sequence). The CDR3, as DNA: TGTGCCAGCAGCCCTTTCGGAGCCTTCTCTGGAAACACCATATATTTT. Encoded protein: CASSPFGAFSGNTIYF.

This clonotype was seen a few times. The chain uses TRBV7-2 and TRBJ1-1; D is undetermined. Germline V gene lookup returns CDR1 SGHTA and CDR2 FQGNSA. Trimming removed 2 bases at V and 11 bases at J, with 15 bases between. The CDR3 spans 13 residues. CDR3 protein: CASSLPGPWNAFF. In nucleotides, the CDR3 is TGTGCCAGCAGCTTACCCGGGCCTTGGAATGCTTTCTTT.

The rearrangement links TRBV7-9 to TRBJ2-2; 7 positions agree with TRBD2. Trimming at V came to 5 bases and at J to 3 bases, leaving 6 bases not matched to a gene. Per germline, CDR1 SEHNR and CDR2 FQNEAQ (reference sequence). The CDR3 loop spans 15 amino acids. CDR3: CASSPTGGHTGELFF. Here the CDR3 DNA reads TGTGCCAGCAGCCCTACGGGAGGTCACACCGGGGAGCTGTTTTTT.

The table lists this clonotype with a few counts. The chain joins TRBV20-1 to TRBJ2-2; 8 bases are a match to TRBD2. V lost 0 bases to trimming and J lost 6 bases; unmatched junction nucleotides: 9. Looked up from germline, CDR1 is DFQATT and CDR2 is SNEGSKA (reference sequence). The CDR3 spans 16 residues. The CDR3 DNA sequence: TGCAGTGCTAGAGACGGACGGGAGGGCCGGGCCGGGGAGCTGTTTTTT. Amino acids: CSARDGREGRAGELFF.